Following are 23 T cell receptor beta chains from one sample sequenced in a study of beta chain features in type 1 diabetes. TCRB transcripts that were expressed got sequenced, as all of the isolated RNA had been reverse transcribed. Assay used: immunoSEQ multiplex PCR; TCRdb lists only in-frame clones, some missing. The sample contains approximately 600,000 clones, around 12% of which appear only once. These receptors lack a known antigen. Study-level points and caveats: Moderate yet significant TCRB CDR3 shortening was seen in Type 1 diabetes patients in all four CD4+ subsets.

Sequenced input: naive CD4+ T cells from blood. The receptor source for this set is a man aged 30-40 years with type 1 diabetes.

This clone has a handful of counts. The chain links TRBV13 to TRBJ1-6; 7 bases fit TRBD1. The junction had 9 bases not matched to a gene; V was cut back by 5 bases and J by 8 bases. This CDR3 comprises 15 residues. Germline V gene sequence: CDR1 PRHDT, CDR2 FYEKMQ (reference sequence). CDR3 loop: CASSPRPTGDSPLHF. The CDR3 DNA is TGTGCCAGCAGCCCCCGCCCCACAGGGGATTCACCCCTCCACTTT. The full variable domain, rest sourced from reference TRBV13 and TRBJ1-6, is AAGVIQSPRHLIKEKRETATLKCYPIPRHDTVYWYQQGPGQDPQFLISFYEKMQSDKGSIPDRFSAQQFSDYHSELNMSSLELGDSALYFCASSPRPTGDSPLHFGNGTRLTVT.

A few counts support this clone. V gene TRBV28 combines with J gene TRBJ2-3; no clear D. The CDR3 spans 14 residues. CDR1 is MDHEN, CDR2 SYDVKM, per germline. Trimming left V 9 bases short and J 7 bases short, with 20 bases between. CDR3 in amino acids: CASLPPDGTHTQYF. CDR3 sequence (DNA): TGTGCCAGTCTACCCCCCGACGGAACCCATACGCAGTATTTT.

There are a few counts of this clone. The rearrangement links TRBV5-1 to TRBJ1-5, with 12 bases identical to TRBD1. Germline loops: CDR1 SGHRS, CDR2 YFSETQ. V shed 7 bases, J shed 6 bases, and the junction held 8 bases outside the gene matches. The CDR3 runs 15 residues. The CDR3 DNA reads TGCGCCAGCCCTTCGGGACAGGGGGCGAGTCAGCCCCAGCATTTT. It encodes CASPSGQGASQPQHF.

The chain has TRBV18 and TRBJ1-5, with D possibly matching TRBD1 (6 bases). The CDR3 extends over 15 amino acids. In germline, CDR1 is KGHSH, CDR2 LQKENI. V shed 8 bases and J shed 4 bases, with 18 bases lying between them. DNA for the CDR3: TGTGCCAGCACGAGGGGAGCAGGGGTGAATCAGCCCCAGCATTTT. It yields the protein CASTRGAGVNQPQHF.

CDR3 nucleotides: TGTGCCAGCAGCCGGCCGGGACAGAGCAGCGGGGGCACAGATACGCAGTATTTT. Protein product: CASSRPGQSSGGTDTQYF. The chain combines TRBV7-9 with TRBJ2-3, with D perhaps given as TRBD1 or TRBD2 (7 bases each). Trimming left V 5 bases short and J 1 base short, with 22 bases between. The CDR3 loop spans 18 amino acids. Per the germline V gene, CDR1 is SEHNR and CDR2 is FQNEAQ (reference sequence).

This clone was counted only a few times. The chain is built from TRBV9 and TRBJ1-3; D is unclear. CDR1 and CDR2 from the germline V gene are SGDLS and YYNGEE. V was clipped by 4 bases and J by 0 bases, with 14 bases between them. The CDR3 spans 16 residues. CDR3 region: CASSSSTTRSGNTIYF. The CDR3 DNA follows: TGTGCCAGCAGCTCCTCCACCACGCGCTCTGGAAACACCATATATTTT.

This clone came up a few times. The rearrangement links TRBV19 to TRBJ2-7, with D perhaps matching TRBD1 or TRBD2 (5 bases each). Trimming removed 4 bases from V and 6 bases from J, with 19 bases in between. Germline lookup yields CDR1 LNHDA and CDR2 SQIVND (reference sequence). The CDR3 has 15 amino acids. CDR3 nucleotides: TGTGCCAGTAGTACCCTGGGGCCGGGGAGCCGCGAGCAGTACTTC. Amino acid sequence: CASSTLGPGSREQYF.

The table lists this clone with a few counts. The V gene is TRBV29-1, the J gene TRBJ2-1; 11 nucleotides agree with TRBD2. Unmatched junction bases numbered 1, after V lost 2 bases and J lost 1 base. Germline assignment: CDR1 SQVTM and CDR2 ANQGSEA. This CDR3 is built from 15 residues. DNA of the CDR3: TGCAGCGTTGAACGGACTAGCGGGTCCTACAATGAGCAGTTCTTC. Protein sequence: CSVERTSGSYNEQFF.

This clone occurred a few times. V is TRBV29-1 and J is TRBJ2-7; 12 nucleotides align to TRBD1. V was pared by 4 bases and J by 5 bases, with 3 bases of the junction left unmatched. The germline V gene encodes CDR1 SQVTM and CDR2 ANQGSEA. The CDR3 has 13 amino acids. The CDR3 region is CSVGGTGGHEQYF. The CDR3, as DNA: TGCAGCGTTGGGGGGACAGGGGGCCACGAGCAGTACTTC.

This clone was seen more than once but under ten times. CDR3 DNA: TGTGCCAGCAGCCCAACCGGACAGGCCTACGAGCAGTACTTC. It encodes CASSPTGQAYEQYF. This chain links TRBV5-7 with TRBJ2-7, with 7 bases lining up with TRBD1. TRBV5-7 is an ORF; its function is uncertain. This CDR3 is built from 14 residues. V was pared by 4 bases and J by 2 bases, with 6 bases of the junction left unmatched.

The V call is TRBV29-1, the J call TRBJ1-3, with 10 bases that match TRBD1. Germline CDR1 is SQVTM and CDR2 is ANQGSEA. The length of the CDR3 is 15 residues. J lost 8 bases, V lost 1 base, and 8 bases had no gene match. CDR3 amino acids: CSVEALTGGTDTIYF. In nucleotides, the CDR3 is TGCAGCGTTGAAGCATTGACAGGGGGCACGGACACCATATATTTT.

This sequence joins TRBV5-1 and TRBJ2-7, with 7 bases lining up with TRBD1. The CDR3 totals 14 residues. The germline V gene encodes CDR1 SGHRS and CDR2 YFSETQ. Trimming took 4 bases from V and 3 from J; bases not matched to a gene: 7. CDR3 sequence (DNA): TGCGCCAGCAGCCGTAAAGGACAGGACTACGAGCAGTACTTC. Translating it yields CASSRKGQDYEQYF.

This chain links TRBV4-3 with TRBJ1-1; D is uncertain. V shed 0 bases and J shed 1 base, with 6 bases lying between them. CDR1 LGHNA and CDR2 YSLEER come from the germline V gene. The CDR3 extends over 14 amino acids. For the CDR3, the DNA is TGCGCCAGCAGCCAAGAGAGGGAGAACACTGAAGCTTTCTTT. Translating it yields CASSQERENTEAFF.

This clone occurred a few times. V and J are TRBV27 and TRBJ2-7, with a weak D call TRBD2 (6 bases). There are 19 residues in the CDR3. Trimming removed 0 bases at V and 0 bases at J, with 21 bases between. CDR1 MNHEY and CDR2 SMNVEV come from the germline V gene (reference sequence). CDR3 sequence: CASSLSAYPGDASSYEQYF. The CDR3 nucleotides are TGTGCCAGCAGTTTATCCGCTTACCCGGGGGACGCCAGCTCCTACGAGCAGTACTTC.

V usage is TRBV6-1 and J usage is TRBJ2-2, with D possibly being TRBD2 (6 bases). The length of the CDR3 is 13 residues. Trimming left V 10 bases short and J 6 bases short, with 15 bases between. Germline V gene lookup returns CDR1 MNHNS and CDR2 SASEGT. The CDR3 coding sequence is TGTGCCAACGAAGGCGGGATGGCCGGGGAGCTGTTTTTT. Its translation: CANEGGMAGELFF.

CDR3 coding DNA: TGTGCCAGCGGGTTCGGCAGGGGCTATGGCTACACCTTC. Translated: CASGFGRGYGYTF. The chain employs TRBV2 and TRBJ1-2; weak D call: TRBD1 (6 bases). CDR3 length: 13 amino acids. With 8 bases removed from V and 4 bases from J, the gap between germline ends came to 14 bases. Germline CDR1 is SNHLY and CDR2 is FYNNEI.

This clone has only a few counts. V and J are TRBV11-2 and TRBJ1-1; no reliable D call. Trimming cost V 5 bases and J 0 bases, with 22 bases left between them. CDR3 length: 18 amino acids. Germline V gives CDR1 SGHAT, CDR2 FQNNGV. The CDR3 spells CASSPIPGKPPLNTEAFF. The CDR3 DNA follows: TGTGCCAGCAGCCCCATCCCGGGAAAACCTCCCCTGAACACTGAAGCTTTCTTT.

The chain couples TRBV25-1 to TRBJ2-7, with 7 bases that match TRBD1. The ends lost 6 bases at V and 1 base at J; junction bases unmatched: 6. The CDR3 is 14 amino acids. Germline CDR1 is MGHDK and CDR2 is SYGVNS. The CDR3 DNA is TGTGCCAGCAGGGGGACAGAGCCTTCCTACGAGCAGTACTTC. Its protein is CASRGTEPSYEQYF.

This rearrangement joins TRBV28 to TRBJ2-3, with TRBD2 identical over 10 bases. J was trimmed by 3 bases and V by 5 bases; bases with no gene match: 11. Germline assignment: CDR1 MDHEN and CDR2 SYDVKM. This CDR3 has 17 residues. The CDR3 region has the DNA TGTGCCAGCAGTAGCGGGGGGGCTTTAGTTATAACAGATACGCAGTATTTT. It codes for CASSSGGALVITDTQYF.

The chain has TRBV7-2 and TRBJ2-2; possibly TRBD1 for D (5 bases). Trimming pared 1 base from V and 9 bases from J, leaving 12 bases between. Per germline, CDR1 SGHTA and CDR2 FQGNSA. CDR3 length: 14 amino acids. The DNA for the CDR3 is TGTGCCAGCAGCTTAGACTCAGGGTCTAGGGAGCTGTTTTTT. It encodes CASSLDSGSRELFF.

V and J are TRBV7-3 and TRBJ1-6, with TRBD1 as a possible D gene (6 bases). Trimming removed 4 bases at V and 7 bases at J, with 14 bases between. The V gene's germline CDR1 is SGHTA and CDR2 FQGTGA. The CDR3 consists of 15 residues. In DNA form, the CDR3 reads TGTGCCAGCAGCTCAGGGGTGGGGGCGAATTCACCCCTCCACTTT. Its protein product is CASSSGVGANSPLHF.

This clone has more than one count but fewer than ten. The rearrangement uses TRBV12-5 and TRBJ2-1; no clear D gene. Deletions cut 1 base from V and 7 bases from J, with 8 bases between. Germline-derived CDR1 and CDR2 are LGHNT and FRNRAP. This CDR3 is built from 13 residues. This CDR3 reads CASGLGERNEQFF. CDR3 DNA sequence: TGTGCTAGTGGTTTGGGAGAGAGAAATGAGCAGTTCTTC.

CDR3 DNA: TGTGCCAGCACCTCCCCATCGTCTGGGGCCAACGTCCTGACTTTC. Amino acid sequence: CASTSPSSGANVLTF. This chain links TRBV28 with TRBJ2-6, with D hard to call. CDR3 length equals 15 residues. Per the germline V gene, CDR1 is MDHEN and CDR2 is SYDVKM. V dropped 7 bases and J dropped 1 base, with 11 bases sitting between them. Variable domain in full (rest from reference TRBV28 and TRBJ2-6): DVKVTQSSRYLVKRTGEKVFLECVQDMDHENMFWYRQDPGLGLRLIYFSYDVKMKEKGDIPEGYSVSREKKERFSLILESASTNQTSMYLCASTSPSSGANVLTFGAGSRLTVL.